This TCR beta chain was sequenced during a study of blood T cells in healthy people across ages (dated by TCRdb to between 2014 and 2017). Concerning the study at large: Template switching captured roughly one uniquely barcoded TCR beta cDNA molecule per two T cells in model experiments. The study measured age-related changes in TCR beta repertoire diversity using deep sequencing normalized with unique cDNA molecular identifiers. To avoid experimental bias, donors of different ages were spread randomly across the sequencing lanes. Two additional independent replicas of 1 million unique cDNA reads from the same blood draw were analyzed for two donors (one aged 18 to 30 and one aged 80 or older). The donors were divided into four age groups: young (average approximately 15 years), middle-aged (around 37), aged (approximately 62) and long-lived (roughly 86).

General findings and caveats noted by the study authors: Bulk unsorted PBMC profiling prevented conclusive comparison of naive and antigen-experienced compartments. Estimates of total diversity from one million sequenced T cells were regarded as lower bounds and underestimates. Because donor CMV infection status was unknown, age-related changes in expanded clonotypes were potentially confounded. Compared with the aged group, the long-lived group had more naive CD4+ T cells, fewer expanded clones and increased TCR diversity, a pattern suggesting age selection. The percentage of naive T cells measured by flow cytometry correlated strongly with observed TCR beta diversity. Observed TCR beta diversity per million T cells fell roughly linearly with age, and a significant reduction was already apparent by age roughly 40.

To prepare the library, 5' RACE was applied. TCRdb lists the instrument as Illumina HiSeq 2500. A second PCR of roughly 7 to 11 cycles was performed with a sample-barcoded 5' primer and a J-beta primer mix. Each TCR beta cDNA molecule received a unique molecular identifier from a template-switch 5' adaptor carrying 12 random nucleotides. At least 3 million CDR3-containing paired-end reads were obtained from each sample. The Mint cDNA synthesis kit, primed by a TRBC-specific oligonucleotide, was used to synthesize first-strand cDNA from all RNA. Following uracil-DNA glycosylase treatment, all cDNA underwent a first 18-cycle PCR with the universal primers M1SS and BC2_uni_R. The original pipeline was this. For normalization, 1 million high-quality reads were randomly selected from each sample, with every read carrying a distinct molecular identifier. Reads with shared molecular identifiers were discarded instead of being binned into consensus sequences. CDR3 identification, clonotype clustering and error correction used MiTCR with a Q25 quality threshold and the strictest error-elimination algorithm. Lower-bound total TCR beta diversity was estimated with a nonparametric unseen species model using Euler transformation. TCRdb reprocessing: public reads trimmed at Q25 with fastp, clones called with MiXCR, in-frame beta chains kept. Merged by CDR3 protein, the rows form single entries marked with the most common genes and DNA. The V and J calls and clone size come from TCRdb's table, not from the authors' own analysis. The sample data list more than 550,000 distinct CDR3 sequences, and about 24% of these were observed just once. The ten largest make up around a fifth of the sample.

Counted from cysteine to phenylalanine, this CDR3 has 13 amino acids. Kept here is only the CDR3 DNA, which spans 39 bases and is read in frame from base 1. Cut back by 7 bases and 0 bases, the V and J ends lie 11 bases apart. CDR1 and CDR2, looked up from the germline V gene, are SQVTM and ANQGSEA. This clonotype occurred a few times. Its target antigen remains unknown. No base qualities exist here, and no much larger clone lies one base off it. Systemically healthy Caucasian individuals from Russia, over 30 in total and aged roughly 6 to 95 years, were included as donors. Ten milliliters of peripheral blood were drawn from each donor into EDTA-treated Vacutainer tubes. Ficoll-Paque density-gradient centrifugation was used to isolate PBMCs, with at least 6.5 million per sample. Trizol reagent was used to extract total RNA from the PBMCs, yielding at least 5.5 micrograms per sample. The percentages of naive CD45RAhigh/CD27high T cells were determined by flow cytometry on a PBMC aliquot from every donor.

The rearranged segments are TRBV29-1 and TRBJ2-3, with no reliable assignment of the D segment. The sample comprised blood. The TCR sequence derives from a man between 65 and 85 years old in good health. The DNA sequence reads TGCAGCGGTTCACTGGGGAGCACAGATACGCAGTATTTT. Translated, this gives CSGSLGSTDTQYF.